This T cell receptor beta chain was sequenced during a study of post-analysis software for immune sequencing data. Findings and caveats of the study: A significant reduction in normalized Chao1 diversity was observed in multiple sclerosis patients versus controls. Compared with controls, patients had more of about 5 TRBV segments, including TRBV5-6, TRBV5-1 and TRBV20-1.

V was cut by 3 bases and J by 6 bases, with 13 bases left in between. Germline CDR1 reads DFQATT; CDR2 reads SNEGSKA (reference sequence). This CDR3 comprises 13 residues. Unique molecular identifiers featured in each of the TCR beta cDNA libraries. Each CDR3 protein is one row after TCRdb ran MiXCR on the PCR reads. The sample records approximately 690,000 distinct CDR3 sequences, 55% to 60% being singletons. Of note for this clonotype: Its antigen is not known.

The origin of this receptor is a girl aged 2 to 10 with multiple sclerosis. The V and J genes are TRBV20-1 and TRBJ2-3; D perhaps matches TRBD2 (7 bases). Sequences were obtained from blood. The CDR3 reads CSASSGGGDTQYF. Here the CDR3 DNA reads TGCAGTGCTAGTTCGGGGGGCGGGGATACGCAGTATTTT.